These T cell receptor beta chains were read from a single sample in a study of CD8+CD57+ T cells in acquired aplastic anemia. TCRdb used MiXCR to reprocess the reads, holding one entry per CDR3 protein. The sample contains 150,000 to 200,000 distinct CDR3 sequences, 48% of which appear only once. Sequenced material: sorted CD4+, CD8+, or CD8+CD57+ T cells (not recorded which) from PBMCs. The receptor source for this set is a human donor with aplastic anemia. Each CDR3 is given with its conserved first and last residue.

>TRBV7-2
CASSLEGANYGYTF
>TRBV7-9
CASSFDRGGGYTF
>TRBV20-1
CSAQSFREELYGYTF
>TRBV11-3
CASSEVLAGAGELFF
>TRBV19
CASSLPGQGAHEQYF
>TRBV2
CASSYGDYGQYF
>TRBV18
CASSPGQGGSNEQFF
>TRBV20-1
CSARAAGRPSYEQYF
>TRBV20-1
CSARGDRVAYEQYF
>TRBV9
CASSLAGAQYF
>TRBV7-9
CASSWGHGDEQYF
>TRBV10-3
CAISDYGTKDNEQFF
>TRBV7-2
CASSLAIGAYTQYF
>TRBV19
CASSMSLYNEQFF
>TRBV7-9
CASSSTGPTNEKLFF
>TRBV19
CASTAGTGLYSGNTIYF
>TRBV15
CATSEGLLAKNIQYF
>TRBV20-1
CSARQGLTTEAFF
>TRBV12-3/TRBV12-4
CASSTGQGSGKHF
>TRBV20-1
CSARGGRGTIYGYTF
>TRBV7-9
CASSLRLANTGELFF
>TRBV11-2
CASSRRLAGGQVNEQFF
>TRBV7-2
CASSLAGTRGSSYEQYF
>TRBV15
CATSNGGADTQYF
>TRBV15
CATSRERGSYNEQFF
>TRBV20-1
CSAVDRGPSGYTF
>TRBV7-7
CASSPELQGTQYF
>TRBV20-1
CNARGGDTQYF
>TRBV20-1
CSVMVNYGYTF
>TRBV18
CASSPQGASYEQYF
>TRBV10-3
CAISELSGNNEQFF
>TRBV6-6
CASSYLQGGPEAFF
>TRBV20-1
CSARRGNSYNEQFF